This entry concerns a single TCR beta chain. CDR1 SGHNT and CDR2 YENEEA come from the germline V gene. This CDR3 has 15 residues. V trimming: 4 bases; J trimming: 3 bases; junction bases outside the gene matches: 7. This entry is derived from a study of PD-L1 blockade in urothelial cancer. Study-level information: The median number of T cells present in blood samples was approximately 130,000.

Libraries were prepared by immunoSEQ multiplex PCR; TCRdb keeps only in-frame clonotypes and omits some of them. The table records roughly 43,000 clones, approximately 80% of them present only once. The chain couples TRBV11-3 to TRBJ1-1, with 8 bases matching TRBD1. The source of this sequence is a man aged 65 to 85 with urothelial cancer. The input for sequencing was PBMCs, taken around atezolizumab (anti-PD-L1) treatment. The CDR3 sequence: CASSYPTGGDTEAFF. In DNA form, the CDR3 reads TGTGCCAGCAGCTATCCCACAGGGGGTGACACTGAAGCTTTCTTT.